These 30 T cell receptor beta chains came from one sample sequenced in a study of CD8 T cells in Susac syndrome (dated by TCRdb to about 2019). Receptors were amplified or captured by the immunoSEQ multiplex PCR assay. RNA was extracted using the RNeasy kit, and roughly 0.5 to 1 microgram was reverse transcribed with random hexamers. TCRdb reanalyzed the raw reads on its own, using fastp at Q25 for trimming and MiXCR for clone calling, and kept in-frame beta chains. Rows with one shared CDR3 protein collapse into an entry with the most common genes and DNA. This sample holds about 19,000 distinct CDR3 sequences; approximately 95% were observed only once. Of the sample, roughly 0.23% is held by the ten largest clones. Sequencing input: CD8+ T cells from PBMCs. All receptors derive from a human donor in good health.

The chain recombines TRBV15 with TRBJ2-7, with D possibly TRBD2 on 6 matching bases. The germline V and J ends were trimmed by 2 bases and 3 bases, with 11 bases remaining between them. Germline CDR1 is LNHNV and CDR2 is YYDKDF (reference sequence). The CDR3 spans 14 residues. The DNA for the CDR3 is TGTGCCACCAGCAGACTAGCGAAGGACTACGAGCAGTACGTC. It encodes CATSRLAKDYEQYV.

This clonotype occurred once. This chain uses TRBV7-9 with TRBJ2-1; tentatively, D is TRBD1 (5 bases). The CDR3 spans 13 residues. Trimming shortened V by 0 bases and J by 15 bases, and 15 bases separated the two germline ends. Germline V gene lookup returns CDR1 SEHNR and CDR2 FQNEAQ (reference sequence). The CDR3 spells CASSLAGPARVFF. The CDR3 bases are TGTGCCAGCAGCTTAGCGGGGCCAGCCCGAGTGTTCTTC. The full variable domain, rest sourced from reference TRBV7-9 and TRBJ2-1, is DTGVSQNPRHKITKRGQNVTFRCDPISEHNRLYWYRQTLGQGPEFLTYFQNEAQLEKSRLLSDRFSAERPKGSFSTLEIQRTEQGDSAMYLCASSLAGPARVFFGPGTRLTVL.

V and J are TRBV28 and TRBJ2-7; TRBD2 is a possible D gene (6 bases). Per the germline V gene, CDR1 is MDHEN and CDR2 is SYDVKM. The V and J ends lost 6 bases and 7 bases respectively, with 19 bases between them. This CDR3 region has 14 residues. The CDR3 DNA reads as TGTGCCAGCAGCCCTGGGTCGTGGGACTCAGAGCAGTACTTC. Amino acids: CASSPGSWDSEQYF.

The CDR3 loop is CASSLGQYLDTEAFF. In nucleotides, the CDR3 is TGTGCCAGCAGCTTAGGCCAGTATTTGGACACTGAAGCTTTCTTT. This chain links TRBV13 with TRBJ1-1; D unresolved. The V gene's germline CDR1 is PRHDT and CDR2 FYEKMQ (reference sequence). With 0 bases removed from V and 3 bases from J, the gap between germline ends came to 11 bases. CDR3 length equals 15 residues.

This chain joins TRBV7-3 and TRBJ2-3; 8 nucleotides align to TRBD2. V lost 1 base and J lost 3; bases outside the gene matches: 12. The CDR3 loop spans 18 amino acids. Germline V gene lookup returns CDR1 SGHTA and CDR2 FQGTGA. CDR3 in amino acids: CASSLMGGSGIGTDTQYF. Written as DNA, the CDR3 is TGTGCCAGCAGCTTAATGGGGGGTAGCGGGATAGGTACAGATACGCAGTATTTT.

This chain connects TRBV9 to TRBJ2-3, with TRBD2 matching over 7 bases. Germline CDR1 reads SGDLS; CDR2 reads YYNGEE. The V segment lost 0 bases and the J segment 1 base; nucleotides outside the gene matches: 2. This CDR3 contains 15 residues. CDR3 residues: CASSVVTSGTDTQYF. CDR3 DNA sequence: TGTGCCAGCAGCGTAGTCACTAGCGGCACAGATACGCAGTATTTT.

This clonotype came up once. The chain couples TRBV4-1 to TRBJ2-1, with 8 nucleotides matching TRBD2. J lost 5 bases, V lost 3 bases, and 9 bases had no gene match. Germline-derived CDR1 and CDR2 are MGHRA and YSYEKL. The CDR3 covers 16 residues. CDR3 in amino acids: CASSHPRSGSDNEQFF. DNA of the CDR3: TGCGCCAGCAGCCATCCCCGGAGCGGGAGCGACAATGAGCAGTTCTTC.

Regarding this clonotype: At one boundary the junction diverges from the germline segment, which might be a read error. V and J are TRBV27 and TRBJ2-1; 9 bases line up with TRBD1. The CDR3 totals 15 residues. Germline CDR1 MNHEY, CDR2 SMNVEV (reference sequence). The CDR3 spells CATSWGGTGNNEQFF. CDR3 in DNA: TGTGCCACCAGTTGGGGGGGGACAGGGAACAATGAGCAGTTCTTC.

The chain couples TRBV12-3 or TRBV12-4 to TRBJ1-2, with D hard to call. This CDR3 spans 13 amino acids. V was cut by 8 bases and J by 3 bases, with 13 bases left in between. The CDR3 loop is CASGLPNYYGYTF. In DNA, the CDR3 is TGTGCCAGCGGTCTGCCGAATTACTATGGCTACACCTTC.

V is TRBV7-9 and J is TRBJ2-7, with 8 bases that match TRBD1. Looked up from germline, CDR1 is SEHNR and CDR2 is FQNEAQ (reference sequence). The CDR3 runs to 17 residues. J gave up 0 bases and V 5 bases, and 12 bases lay outside the gene matches. The CDR3 is CASSDQTRQGSSYEQYV. CDR3 coding DNA: TGTGCCAGCAGCGATCAGACTAGACAGGGGAGCTCCTACGAGCAGTACGTC.

The CDR3 region has the DNA TGTGCCAGCAGCTTTGGTAGACAGGGTCCCAACACTGAAGCTTTCTTT. Amino acid sequence: CASSFGRQGPNTEAFF. This chain links TRBV7-2 with TRBJ1-1, with 7 bases identical to TRBD1. The CDR3 sequence is 16 residues long. V lost 3 bases and J lost 2; bases outside the gene matches: 9. CDR1 SGHTA and CDR2 FQGNSA come from the germline V gene.

The V and J genes are TRBV28 and TRBJ2-7; D possibly corresponds to TRBD1 (6 bases). There are 14 residues in the CDR3. V dropped 8 bases and J dropped 0 bases, with 14 bases sitting between them. From germline, CDR1 is MDHEN and CDR2 SYDVKM. CDR3 nucleotide sequence: TGTGCCAGCCGAGCCGGGACAAACTCCTACGAGCAGTACGTC. This codes for CASRAGTNSYEQYV.

V usage is TRBV7-9 and J usage is TRBJ2-2; D call uncertain. Per germline, CDR1 SEHNR and CDR2 FQNEAQ (reference sequence). Between the trimmed V and J ends, which lost 3 bases and 3 bases, there was a span of 8 bases. The CDR3 loop spans 14 amino acids. The DNA for the CDR3 is TGTGCCAGCAGCTTTGAGAGATACACCGGGGAGCTGTTTTTT. Translating gives CASSFERYTGELFF.

The rearrangement links TRBV6-2 or TRBV6-3 to TRBJ2-7, with a possible D match to TRBD1 (5 bases). This CDR3 region has 12 residues. The germline V and J ends were trimmed by 7 bases and 0 bases, with 7 bases remaining between them. CDR1 and CDR2 from the germline V gene are MNHEY and SVGEGT. CDR3 protein: CASMDNSYEQYV. The CDR3 DNA sequence: TGTGCCAGCATGGACAACTCCTACGAGCAGTACGTC.

The genes are TRBV27 and TRBJ2-3; 7 nucleotides line up with TRBD2. This CDR3 region has 15 residues. Germline assignment: CDR1 MNHEY and CDR2 SMNVEV (reference sequence). V lost 3 bases and J lost 0; bases outside the gene matches: 3. This chain's CDR3 is CASSFLAASTDTQYF. Here the CDR3 DNA reads TGTGCCAGCAGTTTCCTAGCGGCTAGCACAGATACGCAGTATTTT.

V gene TRBV24-1 combines with J gene TRBJ1-1; D gene uncertain. Germline V gene lookup returns CDR1 KGHDR and CDR2 SFDVKD. The V gene lost 3 bases and the J gene lost 2 bases, with 15 bases spanning the gap. The CDR3 has 16 amino acids. CDR3 protein: CATSDGRVAGNTEAFF. CDR3 DNA: TGTGCCACCAGTGATGGGAGGGTAGCAGGAAACACTGAAGCTTTCTTT.

J is TRBJ1-2 and V is TRBV18, with D perhaps TRBD1 (5 bases). The CDR3 contains 14 residues. The germline V gene encodes CDR1 KGHSH and CDR2 LQKENI. Trimming took 8 bases from V and 8 from J, leaving 21 bases between them. This CDR3 reads CASQETGAPMGYTF. DNA of the CDR3: TGTGCCAGCCAAGAGACCGGGGCCCCGATGGGCTACACCTTC.

The chain carries TRBV28 and TRBJ2-4, with D maybe TRBD2 (6 bases). Per the germline V gene, CDR1 is MDHEN and CDR2 is SYDVKM. V shed 6 bases and J shed 8 bases, with 23 bases lying between them. CDR3 length equals 16 residues. CDR3 in amino acids: CASSLTGGIGEDIQYF. DNA for the CDR3: TGTGCCAGCAGCTTAACTGGCGGGATAGGGGAGGACATTCAGTACTTC. The entire variable domain, with the rest obtained from reference TRBV28 and TRBJ2-4, is as follows: DVKVTQSSRYLVKRTGEKVFLECVQDMDHENMFWYRQDPGLGLRLIYFSYDVKMKEKGDIPEGYSVSREKKERFSLILESASTNQTSMYLCASSLTGGIGEDIQYFGAGTRLSVL.

The chain couples TRBV3-1 to TRBJ2-5, with a tentative D call TRBD2 (6 bases). Trimming removed 3 bases from V and 1 base from J, with 12 bases in between. The CDR3 runs 15 residues. Germline V CDR1 and CDR2: LGHDT, YNNKEL (reference sequence). The CDR3 DNA follows: TGTGCCAGCAGCCACCGGAGGGAGGTCCAAGAGACCCAGTACTTC. This codes for CASSHRREVQETQYF.

V usage is TRBV7-9 and J usage is TRBJ2-1; D possibly uses TRBD1 or TRBD2 (5 bases each). This CDR3 spans 16 amino acids. The germline gives CDR1 SEHNR, CDR2 FQNEAQ (reference sequence). Trimming took 5 bases from V and 4 from J, leaving 18 bases between them. CDR3 region: CASSTSSGPYYNEQFF. CDR3 in DNA: TGTGCCAGCAGCACCTCCTCGGGACCATATTACAATGAGCAGTTCTTC.

The chain is built from TRBV7-9 and TRBJ2-3; D is tentatively TRBD1 or TRBD2 (5 bases each). CDR1 and CDR2 (germline): SEHNR, FQNEAQ (reference sequence). The CDR3 runs 16 residues. Trimming stripped 5 bases from V and 7 bases from J, with 22 bases between. The CDR3 region is CASSPGFGGDANTQYF. CDR3 sequence (DNA): TGTGCCAGCAGCCCCGGGTTTGGGGGAGACGCGAATACGCAGTATTTT.

The rearrangement uses TRBV28 and TRBJ1-5; possibly TRBD1 for D (5 bases). Trimming shortened V by 8 bases and J by 0 bases, and 20 bases separated the two germline ends. The CDR3 consists of 17 residues. CDR1 is MDHEN and CDR2 is SYDVKM in the germline V gene. CDR3 region: CASQSRWDDYSNQPQHF. The CDR3 nucleotides are TGTGCCAGCCAGTCCAGGTGGGACGATTATAGCAATCAGCCCCAGCATTTT.

The V call is TRBV5-1, the J call TRBJ2-7; D is perhaps TRBD1 or TRBD2 (5 bases each). V was pared by 4 bases and J by 2 bases, with 16 bases between. Germline lookup yields CDR1 SGHRS and CDR2 YFSETQ. The CDR3 is made up of 15 amino acids. DNA of the CDR3: TGCGCCAGCAGCCCGCCCCCAGGGACGGCCTACGAGCAGTACTTC. Its translation is CASSPPPGTAYEQYF.

This chain connects TRBV19 to TRBJ2-1, with TRBD1 identical over 9 bases. Trimming cost V 7 bases and J 3 bases; bases outside gene matches: 7. CDR3 length: 15 amino acids. Germline V CDR1 and CDR2: LNHDA, SQIVND (reference sequence). CDR3 protein: CASIAPGQGYNEQFF. In nucleotides, the CDR3 is TGTGCCAGTATTGCTCCGGGACAGGGCTACAATGAGCAGTTCTTC.

The V and J genes are TRBV24-1 and TRBJ1-1; TRBD1 is a possible D gene (6 bases). Germline V gene data show CDR1 as KGHDR and CDR2 as SFDVKD. This CDR3 contains 15 residues. Trimming shortened V by 2 bases and J by 5 bases, and 14 bases separated the two germline ends. The CDR3 loop reads CATSDSGGLRTEAFF. The CDR3 nucleotides read TGTGCCACCAGTGATTCGGGGGGCTTGAGGACTGAAGCTTTCTTT.

V gene TRBV5-1 combines with J gene TRBJ2-7; 8 bases agree with TRBD2. In germline, CDR1 is SGHRS, CDR2 YFSETQ. This CDR3 has 17 amino acids. The V gene end was trimmed by 5 bases and the J gene end by 6 bases; junction bases not matched to a gene: 19. The CDR3 sequence: CASSPTAGGLAGGEQYF. DNA of the CDR3: TGCGCCAGCAGTCCCACGGCCGGAGGACTAGCCGGGGGCGAGCAGTACTTC.

This chain joins TRBV27 and TRBJ1-1; no reliable D call. CDR1 MNHEY and CDR2 SMNVEV come from the germline V gene (reference sequence). CDR3 length equals 13 residues. V gave up 4 bases and J gave up 1 base, with 7 bases separating them. CDR3 sequence (DNA): TGTGCCAGCAGTTGGGCAGGGAACACTGAAGCTTTCTTT. The encoded protein is CASSWAGNTEAFF.

V and J are TRBV27 and TRBJ2-4; D possibly uses TRBD1 or TRBD2 (5 bases each). Germline values: CDR1 MNHEY, CDR2 SMNVEV (reference sequence). This CDR3 comprises 15 residues. Trimming removed 5 bases at V and 8 bases at J, with 19 bases between. CDR3 DNA: TGTGCCAGCAGTCCCCCCGACAGCCCCGGGGACATTCAGTACTTC. As protein: CASSPPDSPGDIQYF.

This chain uses TRBV28 with TRBJ2-7; D is unresolved. Germline CDR1 and CDR2: MDHEN and SYDVKM. The CDR3 runs 12 residues. Deletions cut 5 bases from V and 2 bases from J, with 7 bases between. In DNA, the CDR3 is TGTGCCAGCAGTCCTCTGACCTACGAGCAGTACTTC. Translation gives CASSPLTYEQYF.

The chain recombines TRBV5-6 with TRBJ2-7; 8 bases agree with TRBD1. From germline, CDR1 is SGHDT and CDR2 YYEEEE. V lost 3 bases, J lost 2 bases, and 7 bases stayed unmatched. The CDR3 spans 15 residues. CDR3 amino acids: CASSSPGQATYEQYF. CDR3 DNA: TGTGCCAGCAGCTCTCCGGGACAGGCCACCTACGAGCAGTACTTC.